The source of this TCR beta chain is a study of early T cells in non-severe SARS-CoV-2 infection. Attachment of unique molecular identifiers to individual cDNA molecules was performed. TCRdb reprocessed the 5' RACE reads with MiXCR, giving one entry per CDR3 protein. The sample lists 75,000 or so distinct CDR3 sequences, about an eighth occurring once. The sequence came from an adult who was a healthcare worker with PCR-confirmed SARS-CoV-2 infection or an uninfected control (not recorded which). The source material was whole blood, sampled at baseline.

The CDR3 region has the DNA TGTGCCAGCATCAAAGGAGGGTTAGCGGGGGAAGAGACCCAGTACTTC. It specifies CASIKGGLAGEETQYF. The rearrangement joins TRBV5-6 to TRBJ2-5; 9 positions match TRBD2. CDR3 size: 16 residues. The V gene's germline CDR1 is SGHDT and CDR2 YYEEEE. The V segment lost 6 bases and the J segment 3 bases; nucleotides outside the gene matches: 12.